These 5 T cell receptor beta chains originate from one sample sequenced in a study of tumor-infiltrating lymphocytes in primary liver carcinoma (dated by TCRdb to about 2017). Total RNA and DNA were co-extracted from about 20-30 mg of bulk tissue with the AllPrep DNA/RNA mini kit, without cell sorting. These reads were obtained on an Illumina HiSeq 2500. Starting from 450 to 500 ng total RNA, TCRbeta-specific cDNA was produced by reverse transcription with a constant-region primer and ProtoScript II reverse transcriptase. TCRbeta libraries were built with three nested multiplex PCR rounds, a slightly modified ARM-PCR procedure. Multiplex TRBV1-TRBV30 forward primers and a Cbeta reverse primer were used in the first two PCR rounds, each of which was run for around 10 cycles. TCRdb passed the public sequencing reads through fastp at Q25 and MiXCR, retaining productive beta sequences. Merged by CDR3 protein, the rows form single entries marked with the most common genes and DNA. The sample table contains 100,000 or so distinct CDR3 sequences; only one count was recorded for more than 65% of them. The ten largest clonotypes hold 9.5% of the sample.

The material sequenced was liver tumor tissue from sampling region 5. The cell subset or site label on this specimen signifies: tumor region T5, tumor centre. These receptors came from a woman aged 55-75 years with primary liver carcinoma and hepatitis B virus infection.

This clonotype has at least ten counts. The chain joins TRBV14 to TRBJ2-2; 8 positions match TRBD1. This CDR3 spans 16 amino acids. V lost 5 bases to trimming and J lost 4 bases; unmatched junction nucleotides: 9. Germline lookup yields CDR1 SGHDN and CDR2 FVKESK. The CDR3 DNA reads as TGTGCCAGCAGCTCCCGGACAGGGAAAGGCACCGGGGAGCTGTTTTTT. Amino acid sequence: CASSSRTGKGTGELFF.

Comment on this clonotype: A junction boundary mismatches the germline segment, possibly from a read error. The chain joins TRBV11-2 to TRBJ2-7, with D unclear. The germline CDR1 and CDR2 sequences are SGHAT and FQNNGV. This CDR3 contains 14 residues. DNA for the CDR3: TGTGCCAGCAGCTTAGTTGGGGTTGTCTACAAGCAGTACTTC. This encodes CASSLVGVVYKQYF. Full variable domain (missing parts from reference TRBV11-2 and TRBJ2-7): EAGVAQSPRYKIIEKRQSVAFWCNPISGHATLYWYQQILGQGPKLLIQFQNNGVVDDSQLPKDRFSAERLKGVDSTLKIQPAKLEDSAVYLCASSLVGVVYKQYFGPGTRLTVT.

V and J are TRBV2 and TRBJ2-1; 12 bases are a match to TRBD2. The CDR3 extends over 15 amino acids. Germline lookup yields CDR1 SNHLY and CDR2 FYNNEI. V lost 7 bases and J lost 7; bases outside the gene matches: 8. CDR3 residues: CASIRTSGTRNEQFF. CDR3 nucleotides: TGTGCCAGCATTAGGACTAGCGGGACTAGGAATGAGCAGTTCTTC.

This clonotype was detected only a few times. This chain links TRBV28 with TRBJ2-1; either TRBD1 or TRBD2 may fit D (6 bases each). Germline V gene data show CDR1 as MDHEN and CDR2 as SYDVKM. The CDR3 loop spans 16 amino acids. Trimming pared 5 bases from V and 0 bases from J, leaving 14 bases between. In DNA form, the CDR3 reads TGTGCCAGCAGTGGATTGGGGGGCAGCTCCTACAATGAGCAGTTCTTC. It codes for CASSGLGGSSYNEQFF.

The V and J genes are TRBV5-8 and TRBJ2-7, with D perhaps matching TRBD2 (5 bases). V shed 6 bases and J shed 3 bases, with 16 bases lying between them. There are 14 residues in the CDR3. Per germline, CDR1 SGHTS and CDR2 YDEGEE. CDR3 in amino acids: CASNPAGGGYEQYF. CDR3 in DNA: TGTGCCAGCAACCCGGCGGGCGGCGGCTACGAGCAGTACTTC.